This entry lists 19 T cell receptor beta chains sequenced from one sample in a study of OX40 agonist ivuxolimab in advanced cancers. TCRdb's table, derived via immunoSEQ multiplex PCR, lists solely in-frame clones and lacks some. Of more than 65,000 clones in the sample, almost 90% are singletons; the top ten hold more than 9%. The specimen was CD4+ or CD8+ T cells sorted from blood, collected in a trial of the OX40 agonist ivuxolimab. The receptors stem from an adult with an advanced solid tumor such as melanoma, head and neck, liver or kidney cancer.

The rearrangement links TRBV18 to TRBJ2-5; 10 bases match TRBD2. With V trimmed by 8 bases and J by 2 bases, 5 bases remained unmatched. CDR1 is KGHSH and CDR2 is LQKENI in the germline V gene. The CDR3 totals 14 residues. The CDR3: CASTQTSGQETQYF. The CDR3 region has the DNA TGTGCCAGCACCCAGACTAGCGGGCAAGAGACCCAGTACTTC.

The chain uses TRBV2 and TRBJ2-7; 8 bases match TRBD1. Germline values: CDR1 SNHLY, CDR2 FYNNEI. This CDR3 is 14 amino acids long. The junction had 10 bases not matched to a gene; V was cut back by 8 bases and J by 4 bases. CDR3 protein: CASLQGAVGYEQYF. Here the CDR3 DNA reads TGTGCCAGCCTTCAGGGGGCAGTAGGGTACGAGCAGTACTTC.

The gene calls are TRBV11-3 and TRBJ2-3; no clear D gene. The germline CDR1 and CDR2 sequences are SGHNT and YENEEA. This CDR3 is 15 amino acids long. Trimming stripped 2 bases from V and 8 bases from J, with 17 bases between. CDR3 loop: CASSLSPTTQSTQYF. The CDR3 DNA reads TGTGCCAGCAGCTTAAGTCCTACAACTCAGAGTACGCAGTATTTT. The whole variable domain, filled in from reference TRBV11-3 and TRBJ2-3, reads EAGVVQSPRYKIIEKKQPVAFWCNPISGHNTLYWYLQNLGQGPELLIRYENEEAVDDSQLPKDRFSAERLKGVDSTLKIQPAELGDSAVYLCASSLSPTTQSTQYFGPGTRLTVL.

A note on this clone: Sequence at one end of the junction differs from germline and may be a read error. The same CDR3 is also encoded by other DNA sequences in this sample. The rearrangement uses TRBV28 and TRBJ2-7, with D maybe TRBD2 (6 bases). This CDR3 spans 12 amino acids. Germline values: CDR1 MDHEN, CDR2 SYDVKM. CDR3 nucleotides: TGTGCCAGCGGGCCTGGGTGGGGGGAGCAGTATTTC. Protein: CASGPGWGEQYF.

The J gene is TRBJ1-1, the V gene TRBV5-8, with D possibly matching TRBD1 (5 bases). The CDR3 totals 19 residues. Between the trimmed V and J ends, which lost 0 bases and 1 base, there was a span of 22 bases. Germline CDR1 is SGHTS and CDR2 is YDEGEE. CDR3 sequence (DNA): TGTGCCAGCAGCTTGGCGCTCCGGGACTTTAAATTTGAGAACACTGAAGCTTTCTTT. This translates into CASSLALRDFKFENTEAFF.

The DNA for the CDR3 is TGCAGCGTTGACAGATCGAACACCGGGGAGCTGTTTTTT. Encoded protein: CSVDRSNTGELFF. V gene TRBV29-1 combines with J gene TRBJ2-2, with no clear D. This CDR3 contains 13 residues. Germline loops: CDR1 SQVTM, CDR2 ANQGSEA. The V end lost 3 bases, the J end lost 0 bases, and 5 bases lay between the germline ends.

The genes are TRBV11-2 and TRBJ2-3; TRBD2 matches 7 bases. The CDR3 consists of 14 residues. Germline lookup yields CDR1 SGHAT and CDR2 FQNNGV. Losses at the gene ends were 2 bases for V and 7 bases for J; bases not matched to a gene: 6. CDR3 in amino acids: CASSLSREVYTQYF. The CDR3, as DNA: TGTGCCAGCAGCTTATCTCGGGAGGTATATACGCAGTATTTT.

The chain recombines TRBV2 with TRBJ2-7; TRBD2 matches 8 bases. This CDR3 spans 13 amino acids. The V gene end was trimmed by 10 bases and the J gene end by 7 bases; junction bases not matched to a gene: 12. Germline assignment: CDR1 SNHLY and CDR2 FYNNEI. In nucleotides, the CDR3 is TGTGCCAACAAAGAGCGGGAGATAGAGGAGCAGTACTTC. It encodes CANKEREIEEQYF.

The V call is TRBV5-1, the J call TRBJ2-1; the match to TRBD2 covers 9 bases. J gave up 8 bases and V 3 bases, and 9 bases lay outside the gene matches. The length of the CDR3 is 15 residues. Germline V CDR1 and CDR2: SGHRS, YFSETQ. The CDR3 sequence: CASSSGTSRLDEQFF. The CDR3 DNA reads TGCGCCAGCAGCTCGGGGACTAGCCGGTTGGATGAGCAGTTCTTC.

The gene calls are TRBV9 and TRBJ2-4, with TRBD2 identical over 9 bases. The CDR3 is 16 amino acids. The germline gives CDR1 SGDLS, CDR2 YYNGEE. Unmatched junction bases numbered 11, after V lost 3 bases and J lost 7 bases. This chain's CDR3 is CASSAAGTSLANIQYF. The CDR3 nucleotides are TGTGCCAGCAGCGCTGCTGGGACTAGCCTTGCGAACATTCAGTACTTC.

J is TRBJ1-2 and V is TRBV5-6, with 7 bases fitting TRBD1. Trimming removed 5 bases from V and 4 bases from J; junction bases left unmatched: 11. This CDR3 contains 15 residues. Germline CDR1 SGHDT, CDR2 YYEEEE. The CDR3 protein is CASSSRTGEGYGYTF. CDR3 nucleotides: TGTGCCAGCAGTTCTCGTACAGGGGAGGGCTATGGCTACACCTTC.

The V gene is TRBV5-6, the J gene TRBJ1-1; possibly TRBD1 for D (5 bases). CDR1 SGHDT and CDR2 YYEEEE come from the germline V gene. The V gene lost 0 bases and the J gene lost 5 bases, with 14 bases spanning the gap. This CDR3 comprises 15 residues. CDR3 in DNA: TGTGCCAGCAGCTTGGTTTCCGTGGGGGATACTGAAGCTTTCTTT. It is translated as CASSLVSVGDTEAFF. The full variable domain, completed using reference TRBV5-6 and TRBJ1-1, is DAGVTQSPTHLIKTRGQQVTLRCSPKSGHDTVSWYQQALGQGPQFIFQYYEEEERQRGNFPDRFSGHQFPNYSSELNVNALLLGDSALYLCASSLVSVGDTEAFFGQGTRLTVV.

The chain joins TRBV5-1 to TRBJ2-2, with D possibly being TRBD2 (5 bases). Germline V gene data show CDR1 as SGHRS and CDR2 as YFSETQ. V lost 5 bases and J 6 bases, leaving 20 bases between the germline ends. CDR3 length: 16 residues. CDR3 region: CASRNLAGQVAGELFF. CDR3 nucleotide sequence: TGCGCCAGCAGGAACCTAGCTGGGCAAGTGGCCGGGGAGCTGTTTTTT.

The rearrangement links TRBV6-5 to TRBJ2-5; 9 bases line up with TRBD1. Germline V gene data show CDR1 as MNHEY and CDR2 as SVGAGI. V lost 2 bases, J lost 4 bases, and 2 bases stayed unmatched. This CDR3 is built from 14 residues. Here the CDR3 reads CASSYGQGRETQYF. The CDR3 DNA reads TGTGCCAGCAGTTACGGACAGGGGCGAGAGACCCAGTACTTC.

The chain joins TRBV11-3 to TRBJ2-7; 9 bases agree with TRBD2. Trimming removed 2 bases from V and 4 bases from J; junction bases left unmatched: 9. The CDR3 spans 16 residues. From germline, CDR1 is SGHNT and CDR2 YENEEA. CDR3 protein: CASSLHGGRASYEQYF. As DNA, the CDR3 is TGTGCCAGCAGCTTACACGGCGGGAGGGCCTCTTACGAGCAGTACTTC.

The rearrangement uses TRBV28 and TRBJ2-7; 13 nucleotides line up with TRBD2. V lost 6 bases and J lost 2; bases outside the gene matches: 4. CDR1 and CDR2 from the germline V gene are MDHEN and SYDVKM. This CDR3 is built from 15 residues. In nucleotides, the CDR3 is TGTGCCAGCAGAGCGGGACTAGCGGGGACCTACGAGCAGTACTTC. This translates into CASRAGLAGTYEQYF.

The chain links TRBV6-5 to TRBJ2-7; TRBD1 matches 9 bases. The germline V gene encodes CDR1 MNHEY and CDR2 SVGAGI. This CDR3 has 16 residues. Trimming cost V 2 bases and J 1 base; bases outside gene matches: 6. The CDR3 loop reads CASSYSGQGISYEQYF. CDR3 sequence (DNA): TGTGCCAGCAGTTACAGCGGACAGGGGATTTCCTACGAGCAGTACTTC.

The chain employs TRBV2 and TRBJ1-1; no clear D. From germline, CDR1 is SNHLY and CDR2 FYNNEI. The CDR3 has 14 amino acids. V was cut by 3 bases and J by 2 bases, with 10 bases left in between. CDR3 region: CASSDRRSNTEAFF. The CDR3 region has the DNA TGTGCCAGCAGTGATCGGAGGAGTAACACTGAAGCTTTCTTT.

This rearrangement joins TRBV2 to TRBJ2-1; 16 bases fit TRBD2. The germline V gene has CDR1 SNHLY and CDR2 FYNNEI. The junction had 4 bases not matched to a gene; V was cut back by 7 bases and J by 4 bases. This CDR3 comprises 16 residues. The CDR3 DNA is TGTGCCAGCACGGGACTAGCGGGAGGGCCATACAATGAGCAGTTCTTC. Translation: CASTGLAGGPYNEQFF.